This TCR beta chain was documented in a study of cytomegalovirus exposure and HLA in healthy donors. This clone was seen only a few times. In the PCR, 60 Vbeta and 13 Jbeta primers were used. This table comes from immunoSEQ multiplex PCR, and its TCRdb copy is limited to in-frame clones, with some not included. The sample includes approximately 59,000 clones, roughly 80% of them seen just once. The sequencing sample was made of PBMCs. This receptor was taken from a girl aged 10 to 17 in good health and CMV-seropositive.

The CDR3 reads CASSEWATEAFF. CDR3 in DNA: TGTGCCAGCAGTGAATGGGCCACTGAAGCTTTCTTT. This rearrangement joins TRBV6-1 to TRBJ1-1; D is undetermined. The CDR3 is 12 residues long. V was clipped by 2 bases and J by 4 bases, with 5 bases between them. Germline V gives CDR1 MNHNS, CDR2 SASEGT.